These T cell receptor beta chains were read from a single sample in a study of cytomegalovirus exposure and HLA in healthy donors. Sequencing used immunoSEQ multiplex PCR; TCRdb keeps in-frame clones, though not all of them. The sample has about 67,000 clones; more than 80% are singletons. The sample consisted of PBMCs. The receptors were sampled from a woman aged 30 to 39 in good health and CMV-seropositive. Both conserved end residues are part of each CDR3. The D gene is left open where the match is weak. Some rows mark clone size as missing; the rest say once, few, many or name a class of expanded clone.

D,V,size,J,CDR3,DNA
TRBD1,TRBV7-9,NA,TRBJ1-4,CASSDGQGGEKLFF,TGTGCCAGCAGCGATGGACAGGGTGGAGAAAAACTGTTTTTT
NA,TRBV6-1,NA,TRBJ2-3,CASRTVSDTQYF,TGTGCCAGCAGGACAGTCTCAGATACGCAGTATTTT
NA,TRBV27,NA,TRBJ1-3,CASSPGWALSGNTIYF,TGTGCCAGCAGTCCCGGATGGGCGCTCTCTGGAAACACCATATATTTT
TRBD2,TRBV5-1,NA,TRBJ2-6,CASSLMAGGHGANVLTF,TGCGCCAGCAGCTTGATGGCGGGAGGGCACGGGGCCAACGTCCTGACTTTC
NA,TRBV18,NA,TRBJ2-7,CASLGPTGNSYEQYF,TGTGCCAGCTTGGGGCCCACAGGAAACTCCTACGAGCAGTACTTC
NA,TRBV7-9,NA,TRBJ2-4,CASSFSRGGAQSNIQYF,TGTGCCAGCAGCTTTAGTAGGGGGGGTGCTCAATCAAACATTCAGTACTTC
TRBD1,TRBV18,NA,TRBJ1-1,CASSPIPQGMNTEAFF,TGTGCCAGCTCACCCATCCCACAGGGGATGAACACTGAAGCTTTCTTT
TRBD1,TRBV4-1,NA,TRBJ2-3,CASSPTDRSTDTQYF,TGCGCCAGCAGCCCCACGGACAGGAGCACAGATACGCAGTATTTT
NA,TRBV4-1,NA,TRBJ2-3,CASSQVSLAGDTQYF,TGCGCCAGCAGCCAAGTAAGCCTAGCAGGAGATACGCAGTATTTT
NA,TRBV27,NA,TRBJ2-5,CASSSVGERDQETQYF,TGTGCCAGCAGTTCAGTTGGCGAGCGGGACCAAGAGACCCAGTACTTC
TRBD2,TRBV30,NA,TRBJ2-7,CAWSRTSGRINEQYF,TGTGCCTGGAGTAGGACTAGCGGGAGAATTAACGAGCAGTACTTC
NA,TRBV5-5,once,TRBJ2-7,CASSIRGGPYEQYF,TGTGCCAGCAGCATCCGTGGGGGCCCCTACGAGCAGTACTTC
TRBD2,TRBV6-1,NA,TRBJ2-3,CATALAAGTDTQYF,TGTGCCACCGCTCTAGCGGCAGGCACAGATACGCAGTATTTT
TRBD2,TRBV10-3,NA,TRBJ2-3,CAISGTSGMGDTQYF,TGTGCCATCAGTGGGACTAGCGGGATGGGAGATACGCAGTATTTT
NA,TRBV7-9,once,TRBJ1-1,CASSLSAGNKKAFF,TGTGCCAGCAGCTTATCGGCAGGGAACAAGAAAGCTTTCTTT
TRBD1,TRBV19,NA,TRBJ1-1,CASNNWDRNTEAFF,TGTGCCAGTAATAATTGGGACAGGAACACTGAAGCTTTCTTT
TRBD1,TRBV2,NA,TRBJ2-7,CASSAQGIGEQYF,TGTGCCAGCAGTGCACAGGGGATCGGGGAGCAGTACTTC
NA,TRBV28,NA,TRBJ2-7,CATGGSTARSYEQYF,TGTGCCACCGGGGGAAGTACTGCTCGCTCCTACGAGCAGTACTTC
TRBD2,TRBV5-3,NA,TRBJ2-2,CATGTSGMSSNTGELFF,TGTGCGACAGGGACTAGCGGGATGTCGTCGAACACCGGGGAGCTGTTTTTT
NA,TRBV29-1,NA,TRBJ1-2,CSVEVSPGRRALDYGYTF,TGCAGCGTTGAGGTCTCCCCCGGACGCAGGGCCCTCGACTATGGCTACACCTTC
NA,TRBV5-1,NA,TRBJ2-5,CASSFGRRPTRVQETQYF,TGCGCCAGCAGCTTCGGCAGGAGGCCAACAAGAGTCCAAGAGACCCAGTACTTC
TRBD1,TRBV11-2,NA,TRBJ1-5,CASSQTGVQPQHF,TGTGCCAGCAGTCAGACAGGGGTTCAGCCCCAGCATTTT
TRBD2,TRBV30,NA,TRBJ2-1,CAWRLDRTSGEAYNEQFF,TGTGCCTGGAGATTGGACAGGACTAGCGGGGAGGCCTACAATGAGCAGTTCTTC
NA,TRBV28,NA,TRBJ1-3,CASSFSGFSGNTIYF,TGTGCCAGCAGTTTCTCGGGTTTCTCTGGAAACACCATATATTTT
NA,TRBV5-1,NA,TRBJ2-3,CASSLGLRLTDTQYF,TGCGCCAGCAGCTTGGGACTACGACTCACAGATACGCAGTATTTT
NA,TRBV12-5,once,TRBJ2-3,CASRRAWGDTQYF,TGTGCTAGTCGGAGGGCCTGGGGAGATACGCAGTATTTT
NA,TRBV18,NA,TRBJ1-3,CASSPSPRGISGNTIYF,TGTGCCAGCTCACCCTCCCCTCGGGGAATCTCTGGAAACACCATATATTTT
TRBD2,TRBV28,NA,TRBJ2-7,CASTASGSYEQYF,TGTGCCAGCACGGCTAGCGGCTCCTACGAGCAGTACTTC
TRBD1,TRBV2,NA,TRBJ1-2,CASGLDRGPPVDGYTF,TGTGCCAGCGGCTTGGACAGGGGGCCGCCCGTGGACGGCTACACCTTC
NA,TRBV18,NA,TRBJ2-7,CASSTGDGREQYF,TGTGCCAGCTCAACGGGAGATGGGCGCGAGCAGTACTTC
TRBD1,TRBV2,NA,TRBJ1-1,CASNDGQGNTEAFF,TGTGCCAGCAATGATGGACAGGGGAACACTGAAGCTTTCTTT
NA,TRBV7-6,NA,TRBJ2-7,CASSLGGTSYEQYF,TGTGCCAGCAGCTTAGGAGGCACCTCCTACGAGCAGTACTTC
TRBD1,TRBV18,NA,TRBJ2-4,CASSPLGQTKNIQYF,TGTGCCAGCTCACCCTTGGGACAGACCAAAAACATTCAGTACTTC